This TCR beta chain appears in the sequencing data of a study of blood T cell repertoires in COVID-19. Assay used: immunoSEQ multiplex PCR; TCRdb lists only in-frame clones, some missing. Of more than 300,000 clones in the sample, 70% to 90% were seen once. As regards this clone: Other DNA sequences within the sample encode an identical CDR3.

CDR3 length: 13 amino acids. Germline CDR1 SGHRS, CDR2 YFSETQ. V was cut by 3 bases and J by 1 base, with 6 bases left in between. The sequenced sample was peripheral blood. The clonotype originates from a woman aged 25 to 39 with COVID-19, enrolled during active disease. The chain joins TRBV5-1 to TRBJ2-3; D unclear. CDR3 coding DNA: TGCGCCAGCAGCTCCTCCGGCACAGATACGCAGTATTTT. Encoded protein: CASSSSGTDTQYF.